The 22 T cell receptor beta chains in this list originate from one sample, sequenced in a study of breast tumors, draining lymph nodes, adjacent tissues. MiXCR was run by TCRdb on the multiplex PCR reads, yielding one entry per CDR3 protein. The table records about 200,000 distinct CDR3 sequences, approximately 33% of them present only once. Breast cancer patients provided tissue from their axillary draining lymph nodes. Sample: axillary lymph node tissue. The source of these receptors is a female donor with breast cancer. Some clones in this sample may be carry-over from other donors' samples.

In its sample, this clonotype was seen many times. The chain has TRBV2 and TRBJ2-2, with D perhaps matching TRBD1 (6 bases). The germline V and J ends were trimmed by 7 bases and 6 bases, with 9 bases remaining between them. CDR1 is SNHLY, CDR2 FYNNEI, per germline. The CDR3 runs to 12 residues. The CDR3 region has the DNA TGTGCCAGCAACGCAGGGGCCGGGGAGCTGTTTTTT. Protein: CASNAGAGELFF.

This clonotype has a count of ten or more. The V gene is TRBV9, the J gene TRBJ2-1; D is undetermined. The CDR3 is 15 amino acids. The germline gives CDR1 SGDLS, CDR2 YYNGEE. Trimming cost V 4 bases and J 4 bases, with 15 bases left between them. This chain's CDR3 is CASSTPDRDYNEQFF. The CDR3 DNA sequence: TGTGCCAGCAGCACTCCTGATAGGGATTACAATGAGCAGTTCTTC.

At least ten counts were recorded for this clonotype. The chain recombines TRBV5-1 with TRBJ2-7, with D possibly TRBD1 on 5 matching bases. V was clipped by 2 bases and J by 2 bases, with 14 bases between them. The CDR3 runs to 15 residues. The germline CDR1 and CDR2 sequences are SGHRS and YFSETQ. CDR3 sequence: CASSLTPQETYEQYF. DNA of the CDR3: TGCGCCAGCAGCTTAACCCCACAGGAAACCTACGAGCAGTACTTC. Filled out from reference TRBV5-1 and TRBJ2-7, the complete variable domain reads KAGVTQTPRYLIKTRGQQVTLSCSPISGHRSVSWYQQTPGQGLQFLFEYFSETQRNKGNFPGRFSGRQFSNSRSEMNVSTLELGDSALYLCASSLTPQETYEQYFGPGTRLTVT.

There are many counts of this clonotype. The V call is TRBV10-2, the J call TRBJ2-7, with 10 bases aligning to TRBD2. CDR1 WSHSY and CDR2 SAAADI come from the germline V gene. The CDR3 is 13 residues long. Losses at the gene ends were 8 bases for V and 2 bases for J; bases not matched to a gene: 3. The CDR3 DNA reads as TGCGCCAGCTTAAGCGGGGGGGCCTACGAGCAGTACTTC. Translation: CASLSGGAYEQYF.

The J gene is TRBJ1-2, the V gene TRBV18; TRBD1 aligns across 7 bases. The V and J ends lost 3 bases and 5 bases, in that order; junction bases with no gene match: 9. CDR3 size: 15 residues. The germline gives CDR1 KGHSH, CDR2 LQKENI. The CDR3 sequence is CASSPGDSDLYGYTF. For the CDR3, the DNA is TGTGCCAGCTCACCCGGGGACAGTGATCTGTATGGCTACACCTTC. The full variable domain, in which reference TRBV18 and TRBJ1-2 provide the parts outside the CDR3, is NAGVMQNPRHLVRRRGQEARLRCSPMKGHSHVYWYRQLPEEGLKFMVYLQKENIIDESGMPKERFSAEFPKEGPSILRIQQVVRGDSAAYFCASSPGDSDLYGYTFGSGTRLTVV.

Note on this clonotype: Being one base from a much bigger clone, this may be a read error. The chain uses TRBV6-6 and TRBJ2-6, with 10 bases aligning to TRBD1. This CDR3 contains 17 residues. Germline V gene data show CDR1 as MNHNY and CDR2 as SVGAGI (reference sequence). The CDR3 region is CARSPGTGDSGANVLTF. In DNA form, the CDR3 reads TGTGCCCGCAGCCCCGGGACAGGGGACTCTGGGGCCAACGTCCTGACTTTC.

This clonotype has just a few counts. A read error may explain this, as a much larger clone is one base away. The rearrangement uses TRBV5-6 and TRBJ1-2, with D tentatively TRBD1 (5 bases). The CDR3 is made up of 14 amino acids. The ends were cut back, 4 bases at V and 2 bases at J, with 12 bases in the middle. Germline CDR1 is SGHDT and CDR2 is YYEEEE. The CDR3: CASSGGSINYGYTF. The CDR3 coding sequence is TGTGCCAGCAGCGGGGGGTCGATAAACTATGGCTACACCTTC.

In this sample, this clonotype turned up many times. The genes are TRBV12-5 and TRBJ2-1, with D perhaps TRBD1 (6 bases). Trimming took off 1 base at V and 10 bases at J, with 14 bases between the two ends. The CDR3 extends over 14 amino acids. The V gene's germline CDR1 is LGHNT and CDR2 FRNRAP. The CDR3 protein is CASGLGPGVREQFF. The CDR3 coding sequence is TGTGCTAGTGGTTTGGGCCCAGGGGTTAGGGAGCAGTTCTTC.

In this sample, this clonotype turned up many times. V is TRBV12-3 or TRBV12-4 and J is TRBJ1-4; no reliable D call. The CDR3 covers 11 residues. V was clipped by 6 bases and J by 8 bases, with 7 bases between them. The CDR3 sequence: CASSLKEKLFF. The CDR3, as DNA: TGTGCCAGCAGCCTCAAGGAAAAACTGTTTTTT.

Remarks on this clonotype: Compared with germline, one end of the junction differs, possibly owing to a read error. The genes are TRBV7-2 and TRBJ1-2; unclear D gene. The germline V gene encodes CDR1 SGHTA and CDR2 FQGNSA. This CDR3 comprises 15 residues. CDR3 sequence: CASSLYAGIERGYPF. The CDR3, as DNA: TGTGCCAGCAGCTTATATGCAGGAATAGAACGAGGCTACCCCTTC. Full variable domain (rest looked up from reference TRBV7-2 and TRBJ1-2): GAGVSQSPSNKVTEKGKDVELRCDPISGHTALYWYRQSLGQGLEFLIYFQGNSAPDKSGLPSDRFSAERTGGSVSTLTIQRTQQEDSAVYLCASSLYAGIERGYPFGSGTRLTVV.

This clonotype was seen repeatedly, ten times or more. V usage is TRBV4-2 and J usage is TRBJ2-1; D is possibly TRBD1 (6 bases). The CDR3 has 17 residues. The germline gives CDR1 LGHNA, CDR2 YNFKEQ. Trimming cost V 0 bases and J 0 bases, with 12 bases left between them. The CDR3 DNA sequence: TGTGCCAGCAGCCAAGATACGTCCAGGGGCTCCTACAATGAGCAGTTCTTC. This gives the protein CASSQDTSRGSYNEQFF.

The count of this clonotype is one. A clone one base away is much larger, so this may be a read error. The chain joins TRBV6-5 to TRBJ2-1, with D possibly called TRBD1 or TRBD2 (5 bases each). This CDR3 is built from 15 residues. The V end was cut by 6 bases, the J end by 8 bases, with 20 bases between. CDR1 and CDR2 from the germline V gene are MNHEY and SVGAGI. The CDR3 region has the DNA TGTGCCAGCAGACGAAGGGGAGTGGCGGTAGATGAGCAGTTCTTC. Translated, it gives CASRRRGVAVDEQFF.

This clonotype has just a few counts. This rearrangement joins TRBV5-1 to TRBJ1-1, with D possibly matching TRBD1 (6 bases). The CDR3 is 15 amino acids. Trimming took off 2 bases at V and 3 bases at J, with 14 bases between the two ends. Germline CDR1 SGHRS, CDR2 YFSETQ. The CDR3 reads CASSFEGDPYTEAFF. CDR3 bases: TGCGCCAGCAGCTTCGAGGGGGACCCGTACACTGAAGCTTTCTTT.

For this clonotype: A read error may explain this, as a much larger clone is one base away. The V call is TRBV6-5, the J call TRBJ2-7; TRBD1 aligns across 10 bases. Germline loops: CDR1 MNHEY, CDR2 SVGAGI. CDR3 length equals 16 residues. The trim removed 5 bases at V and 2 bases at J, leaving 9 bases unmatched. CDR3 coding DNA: TGTGCCAGCAGTCACATCGCAGGGACAGGGGCCTACGAGCAGTACTTC. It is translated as CASSHIAGTGAYEQYF.

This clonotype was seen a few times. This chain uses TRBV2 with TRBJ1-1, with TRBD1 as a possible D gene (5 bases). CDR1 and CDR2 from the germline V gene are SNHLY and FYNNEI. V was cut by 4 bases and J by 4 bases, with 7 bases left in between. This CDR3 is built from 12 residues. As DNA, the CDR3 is TGTGCCAGCAGTGTAGGGGTCACTGAAGCTTTCTTT. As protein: CASSVGVTEAFF.

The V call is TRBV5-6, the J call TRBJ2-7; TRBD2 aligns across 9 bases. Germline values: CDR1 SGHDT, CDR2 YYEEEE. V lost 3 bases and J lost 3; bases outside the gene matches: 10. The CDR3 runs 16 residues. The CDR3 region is CASSSALAGVGYEQYF. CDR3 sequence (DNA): TGTGCCAGCAGCTCCGCGTTAGCGGGAGTTGGCTACGAGCAGTACTTC.

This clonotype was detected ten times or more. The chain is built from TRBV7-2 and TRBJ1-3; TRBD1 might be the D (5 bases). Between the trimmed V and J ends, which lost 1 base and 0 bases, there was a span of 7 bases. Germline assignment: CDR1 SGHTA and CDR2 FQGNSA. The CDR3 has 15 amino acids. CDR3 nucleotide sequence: TGTGCCAGCAGCTTAGGCGGGGCCTCTGGAAACACCATATATTTT. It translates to CASSLGGASGNTIYF.

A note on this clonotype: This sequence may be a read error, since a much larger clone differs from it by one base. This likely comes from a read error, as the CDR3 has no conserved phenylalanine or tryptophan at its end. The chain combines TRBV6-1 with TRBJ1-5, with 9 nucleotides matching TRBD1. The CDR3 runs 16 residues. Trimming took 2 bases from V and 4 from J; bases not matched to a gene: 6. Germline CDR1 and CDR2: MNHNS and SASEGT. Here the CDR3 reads CASSERDRELNQPQHL. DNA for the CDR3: TGTGCCAGCAGTGAACGGGACAGGGAACTTAATCAGCCCCAGCATCTT.

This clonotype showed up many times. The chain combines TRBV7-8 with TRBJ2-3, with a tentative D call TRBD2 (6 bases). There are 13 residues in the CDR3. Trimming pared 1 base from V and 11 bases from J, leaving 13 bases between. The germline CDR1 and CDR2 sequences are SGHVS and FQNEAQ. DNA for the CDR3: TGTGCCAGCAGCTTAGACATCGGGGGAGAGCAGTATTTT. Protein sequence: CASSLDIGGEQYF.

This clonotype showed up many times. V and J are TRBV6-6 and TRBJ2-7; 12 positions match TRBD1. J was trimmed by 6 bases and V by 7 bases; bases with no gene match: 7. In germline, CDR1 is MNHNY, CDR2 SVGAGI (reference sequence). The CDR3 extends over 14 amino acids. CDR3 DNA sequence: TGTGCCAGCACTCGGGACAGGGGGCGAGGCGAGCAGTACTTC. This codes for CASTRDRGRGEQYF.

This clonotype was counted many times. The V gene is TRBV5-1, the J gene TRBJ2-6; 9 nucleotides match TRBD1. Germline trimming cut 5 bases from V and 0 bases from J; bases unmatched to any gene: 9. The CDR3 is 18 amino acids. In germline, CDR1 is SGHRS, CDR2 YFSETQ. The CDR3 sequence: CASSPGGTGSSGANVLTF. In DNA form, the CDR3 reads TGCGCCAGCAGTCCCGGGGGGACAGGGAGCTCTGGGGCCAACGTCCTGACTTTC.

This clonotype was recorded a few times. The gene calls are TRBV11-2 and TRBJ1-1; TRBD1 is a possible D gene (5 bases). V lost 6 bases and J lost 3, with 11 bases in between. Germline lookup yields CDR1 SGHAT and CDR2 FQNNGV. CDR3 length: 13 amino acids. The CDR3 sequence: CASSSGPHTEAFF. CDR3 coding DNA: TGTGCCAGCAGTTCGGGGCCACACACTGAAGCTTTCTTT.